The 9 T cell receptor beta chains below come from one sample, sequenced in a study of blood T cell repertoires in COVID-19. Assay used: immunoSEQ multiplex PCR; TCRdb lists only in-frame clones, some missing. This repertoire shows about 97,000 clones, approximately 90% found once; its top ten account for 15%. The sample consisted of peripheral blood. The source is a human donor in a cohort sampled during active COVID-19.

The genes are TRBV5-1 and TRBJ1-1; no reliable D call. V was cut by 1 base and J by 3 bases, with 7 bases left in between. The CDR3 sequence is 13 residues long. The germline V gene has CDR1 SGHRS and CDR2 YFSETQ. CDR3 bases: TGCGCCAGCAGCTTGTCCCGGGACACTGAAGCTTTCTTT. Protein product: CASSLSRDTEAFF.

This clone came up once. V is TRBV6-6 and J is TRBJ1-3; 10 bases agree with TRBD1. CDR3 length equals 15 residues. Germline V gene sequence: CDR1 MNHNY, CDR2 SVGAGI (reference sequence). With V trimmed by 6 bases and J by 4 bases, 6 bases remained unmatched. DNA of the CDR3: TGTGCCAGCAGCAAGACAGGGGGCGAGGGAAACACCATATATTTT. Translated: CASSKTGGEGNTIYF.

The rearrangement joins TRBV14 to TRBJ2-7; D gene ambiguous. Trimming stripped 1 base from V and 2 bases from J, with 3 bases between. Germline CDR1 and CDR2: SGHDN and FVKESK. This CDR3 has 12 residues. Here the CDR3 reads CASSQAAYEQYF. CDR3 nucleotide sequence: TGTGCCAGCAGCCAAGCGGCCTACGAGCAGTACTTC.

This rearrangement joins TRBV6-6 to TRBJ2-3, with D possibly being TRBD2 (6 bases). This CDR3 is 15 amino acids long. CDR1 MNHNY and CDR2 SVGAGI come from the germline V gene (reference sequence). V lost 5 bases, J lost 2 bases, and 14 bases lay in between. CDR3: CASSGGKEFTDTQYF. For the CDR3, the DNA is TGTGCCAGCAGTGGCGGGAAGGAGTTCACAGATACGCAGTATTTT.

This chain joins TRBV15 and TRBJ1-1; TRBD1 might be the D (5 bases). Germline V gene lookup returns CDR1 LNHNV and CDR2 YYDKDF (reference sequence). CDR3 size: 15 residues. Trimming took off 0 bases at V and 5 bases at J, with 13 bases between the two ends. DNA for the CDR3: TGTGCCACCAGCAGAGATGGGGGGGGTAATACTGAAGCTTTCTTT. Protein: CATSRDGGGNTEAFF.

The genes are TRBV5-1 and TRBJ1-1; TRBD1 matches at 9 bases. Germline CDR1 is SGHRS and CDR2 is YFSETQ. V shed 3 bases and J 6 bases; nucleotides not matched to a gene: 6. This CDR3 comprises 14 residues. In DNA, the CDR3 is TGCGCCAGCAGCTCACAGGGGGCTCGGGCTGAAGCTTTCTTT. As protein: CASSSQGARAEAFF.

The V and J genes are TRBV7-3 and TRBJ2-1, with a weak D call TRBD2 (5 bases). The CDR3 covers 15 residues. The germline V gene encodes CDR1 SGHTA and CDR2 FQGTGA. Trimming took 0 bases from V and 3 from J, leaving 9 bases between them. The CDR3 protein is CASSLTSEFYNEQFF. CDR3 DNA: TGTGCCAGCAGCTTAACTAGCGAATTCTACAATGAGCAGTTCTTC. Filled out from reference TRBV7-3 and TRBJ2-1, the complete variable domain reads GAGVSQTPSNKVTEKGKYVELRCDPISGHTALYWYRQSLGQGPEFLIYFQGTGAADDSGLPNDRFFAVRPEGSVSTLKIQRTERGDSAVYLCASSLTSEFYNEQFFGPGTRLTVL.

The rearrangement uses TRBV2 and TRBJ2-2, with 10 bases matching TRBD1. Germline lookup yields CDR1 SNHLY and CDR2 FYNNEI. The CDR3 extends over 14 amino acids. The V and J ends lost 6 bases and 7 bases, in that order; junction bases with no gene match: 5. The CDR3 sequence: CASRVDRGFGELFF. DNA of the CDR3: TGTGCCAGCAGGGTGGACAGGGGGTTCGGGGAGCTGTTTTTT.

The chain is built from TRBV10-3 and TRBJ1-1; D is unclear. The CDR3 loop spans 11 amino acids. Germline V gives CDR1 ENHRY, CDR2 SYGVKD. The V end was cut by 2 bases, the J end by 10 bases, with 8 bases between. The CDR3 nucleotides read TGTGCCATCAGTGAGCCCCCTTTAGCTTTCTTT. Protein: CAISEPPLAFF.